A selection of T cell receptor beta chains follows, all from one sample in a study of OX40 agonist ivuxolimab in advanced cancers. Sequencing was performed with immunoSEQ multiplex PCR; in TCRdb, only in-frame clones are kept and a portion is missing. The sample consists of approximately 30,000 clones, roughly 82% of them appearing once. The input for sequencing was CD4+ or CD8+ T cells sorted from blood, taken in a trial of the OX40 agonist ivuxolimab. Source of these receptors: an adult with an advanced solid tumor such as melanoma, head and neck, liver or kidney cancer. Both conserved end residues are part of each CDR3. The order of the fields is clone size, J gene, V gene, D gene, CDR3 protein, CDR3 DNA. D genes are given only for firm matches. Size is stated for part of the rows, as once, few or many counts, or as a class when the clone is expanded.

>-|TRBJ1-3|TRBV7-8|-
CASSITGLSGNTIYF
TGTGCCAGCTCAATAACCGGGCTATCTGGAAACACCATATATTTT
>-|TRBJ1-6|TRBV28|TRBD1
CASSSPGQGSSPLHF
TGTGCCAGCAGTTCACCGGGACAGGGTAGTTCACCCCTCCACTTT
>-|TRBJ1-1|TRBV5-1|-
CASSLVRANTEAFF
TGCGCCAGCAGCTTGGTTCGGGCGAACACTGAAGCTTTCTTT
>-|TRBJ2-7|TRBV27|-
CASLSYEQYF
TGTGCCAGCCTCTCCTACGAGCAGTACTTC
>-|TRBJ1-3|TRBV7-9|-
CASSLTTGSSGNTIYF
TGTGCCAGCAGCCTAACGACGGGGAGCTCTGGAAACACCATATATTTT
>-|TRBJ1-2|TRBV4-2|TRBD1
CASSQVGHPGQGSGYTF
TGTGCCAGCAGCCAAGTAGGACATCCGGGACAGGGCTCTGGCTACACCTTC
>-|TRBJ2-5|TRBV5-1|-
CASSLAGYFQETQYF
TGCGCCAGCAGCTTGGCTGGGTATTTCCAAGAGACCCAGTACTTC
>-|TRBJ1-1|TRBV27|-
CASSPRTAVNTEAFF
TGTGCCAGCAGTCCCCGGACAGCCGTGAACACTGAAGCTTTCTTT
>once|TRBJ2-5|TRBV7-2|TRBD2
CASSFLAGQQETQYF
TGTGCCAGCAGCTTCCTAGCGGGACAACAAGAGACCCAGTACTTC
>-|TRBJ1-2|TRBV28|TRBD1
CASGRGRESGYTF
TGTGCCAGCGGAAGGGGGCGAGAGAGTGGCTACACCTTC
>-|TRBJ1-5|TRBV28|-
CASSLVGGRSNQPQHF
TGTGCCAGCAGTTTAGTAGGGGGTAGGAGCAATCAGCCCCAGCATTTT
>-|TRBJ2-1|TRBV19|TRBD2
CASSKGTSVAVEQFF
TGTGCCAGTAGTAAAGGGACTAGCGTGGCGGTTGAGCAGTTCTTC